A single sample is the source of the 30 T cell receptor beta chains below, sequenced in a study of sequential checkpoint blockade in melanoma. Sequencing was performed with immunoSEQ multiplex PCR; in TCRdb, only in-frame clones are kept and a portion is missing. The sample includes some 6,100 clones, around 57% seen only once; the top ten take around 16%. The sample's treatment: randomized to nivolumab then ipilimumab (arm A) or the reverse (arm B). The input for sequencing was CD8+ T cells sorted from blood (inferred from file names), taken from a patient given nivolumab and ipilimumab in sequence. The source is a human donor with melanoma.

V usage is TRBV10-2 and J usage is TRBJ2-1, with 12 positions matching TRBD2. This CDR3 has 16 amino acids. CDR1 is WSHSY, CDR2 SAAADI, per germline. With V trimmed by 5 bases and J by 7 bases, 9 bases remained unmatched. This chain's CDR3 is CASSLTSGRVRNEQFF. The DNA of the CDR3 is TGCGCCAGCAGTTTGACTAGCGGGAGAGTGAGGAATGAGCAGTTCTTC.

This clone was recorded only once. The rearrangement links TRBV2 to TRBJ1-2; D is unclear. CDR1 and CDR2 from the germline V gene are SNHLY and FYNNEI. The CDR3 extends over 11 amino acids. V gave up 8 bases and J gave up 8 bases, with 12 bases separating them. CDR3 region: CASWAALGYTF. In DNA form, the CDR3 reads TGTGCCAGCTGGGCCGCTCTAGGCTACACCTTC.

J is TRBJ2-7 and V is TRBV4-1; TRBD2 matches 7 bases. V was pared by 8 bases and J by 6 bases, with 10 bases of the junction left unmatched. This CDR3 spans 13 amino acids. Germline CDR1 is MGHRA and CDR2 is YSYEKL. The chain's CDR3 is CASAGGAGAEQYF. CDR3 coding DNA: TGCGCCAGCGCCGGCGGGGCGGGAGCCGAGCAGTACTTC.

The gene calls are TRBV7-6 and TRBJ2-7, with 12 positions matching TRBD2. CDR1 SGHVS and CDR2 FNYEAQ come from the germline V gene. The CDR3 runs 13 residues. The junction had 1 base not matched to a gene; V was cut back by 5 bases and J by 5 bases. The CDR3 sequence is CASSRTSGNEQYF. CDR3 in DNA: TGTGCCAGCAGCCGGACTAGCGGGAACGAGCAGTACTTC.

The chain employs TRBV15 and TRBJ1-2; D is undetermined. The CDR3 sequence is 14 residues long. CDR1 LNHNV and CDR2 YYDKDF come from the germline V gene (reference sequence). Trimming took off 0 bases at V and 4 bases at J, with 9 bases between the two ends. The CDR3 DNA reads TGTGCCACCAGCAGAGATAATTACGGCTATGGCTACACCTTC. Its translation: CATSRDNYGYGYTF.

The chain carries TRBV19 and TRBJ2-7; D perhaps matches TRBD1 (5 bases). CDR1 is LNHDA and CDR2 is SQIVND in the germline V gene (reference sequence). The CDR3 is made up of 14 amino acids. V lost 0 bases to trimming and J lost 2 bases, with 8 bases between them. CDR3 amino acids: CASSIEDRTYEQYF. In DNA, the CDR3 is TGTGCCAGTAGTATAGAAGACAGAACCTACGAGCAGTACTTC.

J is TRBJ2-7 and V is TRBV2; D perhaps matches TRBD2 (5 bases). With 7 bases removed from V and 1 base from J, the gap between germline ends came to 8 bases. In germline, CDR1 is SNHLY, CDR2 FYNNEI. This CDR3 comprises 12 residues. CDR3 in DNA: TGTGCCAGCATTGGAGGTTCCTACGAGCAGTACTTC. Translated, it gives CASIGGSYEQYF.

This clone is labeled medium-sized (0.01 to 0.1%). The chain couples TRBV9 to TRBJ1-5, with D unresolved. Germline V gives CDR1 SGDLS, CDR2 YYNGEE. The CDR3 is 15 residues long. V was trimmed by 0 bases and J by 3 bases, leaving 10 bases between them. DNA of the CDR3: TGTGCCAGCAGCGTAGTCGAGGGTTCCAATCAGCCCCAGCATTTT. It is translated as CASSVVEGSNQPQHF.

This rearrangement joins TRBV6-5 to TRBJ2-3; D gene unclear. The CDR3 runs to 11 residues. Trimming took 6 bases from V and 5 from J, leaving 6 bases between them. Germline V lookup: CDR1 MNHEY, CDR2 SVGAGI. CDR3 region: CASRSVDTQYF. CDR3 sequence (DNA): TGTGCCAGCAGATCAGTAGATACGCAGTATTTT.

The J gene is TRBJ2-7, the V gene TRBV7-9; 12 positions match TRBD2. Germline loops: CDR1 SEHNR, CDR2 FQNEAQ (reference sequence). This CDR3 contains 14 residues. V shed 4 bases and J 7 bases; nucleotides not matched to a gene: 5. CDR3 sequence reads: CASSSTSGRLEQYF. The CDR3 nucleotides read TGTGCCAGCAGCTCCACTAGCGGGAGGTTAGAGCAGTACTTC.

This clone was detected only once. This chain connects TRBV9 to TRBJ2-1; tentative D call: TRBD2 (5 bases). V lost 0 bases, J lost 7 bases, and 14 bases lay in between. CDR3 size: 15 residues. Looked up from germline, CDR1 is SGDLS and CDR2 is YYNGEE. The chain's CDR3 is CASSVAREPRNEQFF. CDR3 DNA sequence: TGTGCCAGCAGCGTAGCGAGGGAGCCGAGGAATGAGCAGTTCTTC.

This clone came up a few times. The rearrangement joins TRBV5-1 to TRBJ1-1; a possible D gene is TRBD1 (6 bases). The germline CDR1 and CDR2 sequences are SGHRS and YFSETQ. The CDR3 length is 17 residues. The germline V and J ends were trimmed by 0 bases and 2 bases, with 17 bases remaining between them. The CDR3 DNA follows: TGCGCCAGCAGCTTGGCGACCCTCAGGGGAAACAACACTGAAGCTTTCTTT. This codes for CASSLATLRGNNTEAFF.

J is TRBJ2-1 and V is TRBV19, with D maybe TRBD2 (5 bases). CDR3 length equals 15 residues. The germline gives CDR1 LNHDA, CDR2 SQIVND (reference sequence). With 3 bases removed from V and 6 bases from J, the gap between germline ends came to 15 bases. The DNA for the CDR3 is TGTGCCAGTAGTATTGGGTTAGCGAGATCCAATGAGCAGTTCTTC. This codes for CASSIGLARSNEQFF.

The chain has TRBV7-9 and TRBJ2-5; D uncertain. There are 16 residues in the CDR3. The V end lost 1 base, the J end lost 5 bases, and 17 bases lay between the germline ends. Germline V gives CDR1 SEHNR, CDR2 FQNEAQ (reference sequence). Here the CDR3 DNA reads TGTGCCAGCAGCTTAGAAATTCGCACTATTGAGGAGACCCAGTACTTC. As protein: CASSLEIRTIEETQYF.

The CDR3 region has the DNA TGTGCCTGGAGCATCGGAGACGGATATCAGCCCCAGCATTTT. Translating it yields CAWSIGDGYQPQHF. This chain joins TRBV30 and TRBJ1-5; D uncertain. Germline loops: CDR1 GTSNPN, CDR2 SVGIG (reference sequence). The CDR3 sequence is 14 residues long. Trimming cost V 3 bases and J 5 bases, with 14 bases left between them.

The chain combines TRBV7-8 with TRBJ2-7; D gene ambiguous. V was clipped by 0 bases and J by 2 bases, with 5 bases between them. Germline V lookup: CDR1 SGHVS, CDR2 FQNEAQ. This CDR3 contains 13 residues. The CDR3 protein is CASSLAAPYEQYF. CDR3 nucleotides: TGTGCCAGCAGCTTAGCGGCACCCTACGAGCAGTACTTC. Using reference TRBV7-8 and TRBJ2-7 for the parts outside the CDR3, the full variable domain is GAGVSQSPRYKVAKRGQDVALRCDPISGHVSLFWYQQALGQGPEFLTYFQNEAQLDKSGLPSDRFFAERPEGSVSTLKIQRTQQEDSAVYLCASSLAAPYEQYFGPGTRLTVT.

The gene calls are TRBV5-4 and TRBJ1-2; D perhaps matches TRBD1 (6 bases). The CDR3 loop spans 11 amino acids. In germline, CDR1 is SGHNT, CDR2 YYREEE (reference sequence). Here the CDR3 reads CGTEPNYGYTF. The CDR3 DNA reads as TGTGGGACAGAACCTAACTATGGCTACACCTTC.

The chain links TRBV10-3 to TRBJ2-5; D is possibly TRBD1 (6 bases). Germline assignment: CDR1 ENHRY and CDR2 SYGVKD. CDR3 length: 14 residues. With 3 bases removed from V and 5 bases from J, the gap between germline ends came to 13 bases. Written as DNA, the CDR3 is TGTGCCATCAGTGATTACAGGGTTGGGGAGACCCAGTACTTC. Protein product: CAISDYRVGETQYF.

J is TRBJ1-1 and V is TRBV19; no clear D. The CDR3 sequence is 12 residues long. V lost 3 bases, J lost 4 bases, and 6 bases lay in between. Germline V CDR1 and CDR2: LNHDA, SQIVND (reference sequence). CDR3 residues: CASSIHFTEAFF. The CDR3 nucleotides read TGTGCCAGTAGTATCCACTTCACTGAAGCTTTCTTT.

This chain uses TRBV7-8 with TRBJ2-7; 11 nucleotides match TRBD2. V gave up 5 bases and J gave up 4 bases; unmatched junction bases: 4. This CDR3 is 14 amino acids long. Germline CDR1 and CDR2: SGHVS and FQNEAQ. This CDR3 is CASSISGGEYEQYF. Written as DNA, the CDR3 is TGTGCCAGCAGCATTAGCGGGGGGGAATACGAGCAGTACTTC. Filled out from reference TRBV7-8 and TRBJ2-7, the complete variable domain reads GAGVSQSPRYKVAKRGQDVALRCDPISGHVSLFWYQQALGQGPEFLTYFQNEAQLDKSGLPSDRFFAERPEGSVSTLKIQRTQQEDSAVYLCASSISGGEYEQYFGPGTRLTVT.

The V call is TRBV5-4, the J call TRBJ2-1; 8 bases align to TRBD2. CDR1 SGHNT and CDR2 YYREEE come from the germline V gene (reference sequence). V lost 0 bases, J lost 8 bases, and 10 bases stayed unmatched. This CDR3 contains 16 residues. CDR3 sequence reads: CASSLAEREYMDEQFF. The CDR3 nucleotides read TGTGCCAGCAGCTTGGCCGAGCGGGAGTATATGGATGAGCAGTTCTTC. Supplemented by reference TRBV5-4 and TRBJ2-1, the full variable domain reads ETGVTQSPTHLIKTRGQQVTLRCSSQSGHNTVSWYQQALGQGPQFIFQYYREEENGRGNFPPRFSGLQFPNYSSELNVNALELDDSALYLCASSLAEREYMDEQFFGPGTRLTVL.

V gene TRBV9 combines with J gene TRBJ2-5; TRBD2 matches 8 bases. The J call may not be correct, given that the DNA end is closer to TRBJ2-7. This CDR3 has 15 amino acids. CDR1 is SGDLS, CDR2 YYNGEE, per germline. For the CDR3, the DNA is TGTGCCAGCAGCGTTGGTAGCGGGGTCTCCTACGAGCAGTACTTC. Its translation: CASSVGSGVSYEQYF.

This clone was detected a few times. The rearrangement uses TRBV7-6 and TRBJ1-2; 8 nucleotides align to TRBD1. The V segment lost 5 bases and the J segment 4 bases; nucleotides outside the gene matches: 9. The CDR3 has 15 residues. Germline V gene sequence: CDR1 SGHVS, CDR2 FNYEAQ. In DNA form, the CDR3 reads TGTGCCAGCAGCCCGGAACCGGGACAGGTCTATGGCTACACCTTC. Translation gives CASSPEPGQVYGYTF.

In this sample, this clone turned up a few times. J is TRBJ2-2 and V is TRBV6-5, with 7 bases identical to TRBD2. Germline V gives CDR1 MNHEY, CDR2 SVGAGI. V was clipped by 7 bases and J by 5 bases; unmatched bases: 7. The CDR3 contains 14 residues. The CDR3, as DNA: TGTGCCAGCATTTCGGGAGGACGGACCGGGGAGCTGTTTTTT. This translates into CASISGGRTGELFF.

The gene calls are TRBV9 and TRBJ1-3, with 12 bases matching TRBD1. Per the germline V gene, CDR1 is SGDLS and CDR2 is YYNGEE. V lost 4 bases and J lost 2; bases outside the gene matches: 13. The CDR3 runs to 19 residues. This CDR3 is CASSSNPGGDRGPGNTIYF. CDR3 DNA: TGTGCCAGCAGCTCTAACCCCGGAGGGGACAGGGGGCCTGGAAACACCATATATTTT.

This clone was picked up a small number of times. Germline is not matched at one junction end, which may reflect a read error. The chain joins TRBV5-1 to TRBJ1-5; D perhaps matches TRBD1 (6 bases). CDR3 length equals 15 residues. CDR1 and CDR2 from the germline V gene are SGHRS and YFSETQ. The DNA of the CDR3 is TGTGCCAGCAGCTTGGCGGGGGGCTACAATCAGCCCCAGCATTTT. Its translation is CASSLAGGYNQPQHF.

CDR3 region: CAWSPGTGYTDTQYF. Here the CDR3 DNA reads TGTGCCTGGAGTCCCGGTACAGGCTACACAGATACGCAGTATTTT. V is TRBV30 and J is TRBJ2-3; a possible D gene is TRBD1 (5 bases). Per germline, CDR1 GTSNPN and CDR2 SVGIG (reference sequence). Trimming took 2 bases from V and 2 from J, leaving 14 bases between them. This CDR3 comprises 15 residues.

The chain employs TRBV6-5 and TRBJ1-2; TRBD1 is a possible D gene (6 bases). Trimming left V 1 base short and J 4 bases short, with 13 bases between. The CDR3 has 15 residues. The germline V gene has CDR1 MNHEY and CDR2 SVGAGI. DNA of the CDR3: TGTGCCAGCAGTTACTGGGACATGGGCTCCTATGGCTACACCTTC. Its protein is CASSYWDMGSYGYTF.

V is TRBV2 and J is TRBJ2-1; 13 positions match TRBD2. V lost 6 bases to trimming and J lost 5 bases; unmatched junction nucleotides: 7. Germline-derived CDR1 and CDR2 are SNHLY and FYNNEI. The CDR3 runs to 16 residues. This CDR3 is CASRPLGLAGHNEQFF. CDR3 coding DNA: TGTGCCAGCAGGCCCCTGGGACTAGCGGGGCACAATGAGCAGTTCTTC. The whole variable domain, remainder taken from reference TRBV2 and TRBJ2-1, is EPEVTQTPSHQVTQMGQEVILRCVPISNHLYFYWYRQILGQKVEFLVSFYNNEISEKSEIFDDQFSVERPDGSNFTLKIRSTKLEDSAMYFCASRPLGLAGHNEQFFGPGTRLTVL.

The chain joins TRBV7-6 to TRBJ2-7; the D is unclear. V lost 5 bases and J 3 bases, leaving 11 bases between the germline ends. CDR3 length: 13 residues. Germline V CDR1 and CDR2: SGHVS, FNYEAQ. The CDR3 reads CASSIGRVYEQYF. In nucleotides, the CDR3 is TGTGCCAGCAGCATAGGACGGGTCTACGAGCAGTACTTC.